This TCR beta chain was sequenced during a study of T-cell reconstitution after alpha-beta-depleted transplantation in children. Unique molecular identifiers were incorporated when the TCRbeta library was constructed. TCRdb reprocessed the PCR reads with MiXCR, giving one entry per CDR3 protein. This table holds hundreds of thousands of distinct CDR3 sequences, around 17% found once. There are 13 residues in the CDR3. Germline CDR1 reads SGHRS; CDR2 reads YFSETQ. Trimming stripped 2 bases from V and 5 bases from J, with 10 bases between. The chain is built from TRBV5-1 and TRBJ2-5, with D unresolved. The clonotype originates from a human donor who donated a stem cell graft to a child with acute lymphoblastic leukemia. The sequenced sample was PBMCs from the stem cell graft donor, obtained from the stem cell graft. This CDR3 is CASSFPGGETQYF. DNA of the CDR3: TGCGCCAGCAGCTTTCCGGGTGGGGAGACCCAGTACTTC. The full variable domain, with the rest looked up from reference TRBV5-1 and TRBJ2-5, is KAGVTQTPRYLIKTRGQQVTLSCSPISGHRSVSWYQQTPGQGLQFLFEYFSETQRNKGNFPGRFSGRQFSNSRSEMNVSTLELGDSALYLCASSFPGGETQYFGPGTRLLVL.